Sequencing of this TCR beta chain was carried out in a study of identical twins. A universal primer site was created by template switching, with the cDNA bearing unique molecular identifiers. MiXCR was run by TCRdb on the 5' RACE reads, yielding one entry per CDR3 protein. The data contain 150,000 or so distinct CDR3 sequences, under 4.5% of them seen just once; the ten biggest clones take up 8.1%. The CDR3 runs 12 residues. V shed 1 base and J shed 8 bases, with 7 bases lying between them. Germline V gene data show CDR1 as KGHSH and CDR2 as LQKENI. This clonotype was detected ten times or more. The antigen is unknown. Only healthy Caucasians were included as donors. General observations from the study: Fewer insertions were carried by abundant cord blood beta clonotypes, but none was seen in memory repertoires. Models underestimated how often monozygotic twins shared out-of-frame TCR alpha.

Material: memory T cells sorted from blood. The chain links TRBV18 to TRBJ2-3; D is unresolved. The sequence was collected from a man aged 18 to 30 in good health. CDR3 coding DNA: TGTGCCAGCTCACCACAGGGATCTACGCAGTATTTT. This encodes CASSPQGSTQYF.